This section outlines one T cell receptor (beta chain) sequence together with its context. CDR1 MNHEY and CDR2 SVGAGI come from the germline V gene. Trimming stripped 4 bases from V and 0 bases from J, with 13 bases between. This CDR3 has 15 residues. This entry belongs to a study of blood T cell repertoires in COVID-19. Study at large: Sites in the United States, Italy and Spain provided acute and convalescent COVID-19 samples. Sources were T cells, B-cell-depleted T cells, or PBMCs; the material itself was cDNA or gDNA.

Study processing details: Amplification of reference gene primers was used by the study to estimate nucleated cell counts. Here immunoSEQ multiplex PCR was the method, and the copy in TCRdb shows in-frame clones only, minus some. V and J calls and clone size come straight from that table; D and trimming were deduced from the DNA. Among some 190,000 clones listed, more than 75% were seen once. Allocation to cohorts depended on clinical history reported by the participants. This chain uses TRBV6-5 with TRBJ2-7; D call uncertain. This receptor was identified in a man aged 35 to 55 with acute COVID-19. The specimen sequenced was PBMCs or T cells enriched from blood (not recorded which). CDR3 sequence: CASSSFVTGSYEQYF. DNA for the CDR3: TGTGCCAGCAGTTCCTTCGTAACCGGCTCCTACGAGCAGTACTTC.